This entry concerns a single T cell receptor beta chain. This specimen belongs to a study of PD-1 blockade in classical Hodgkin lymphoma. Using immunoSEQ multiplex PCR, the repertoire was profiled, and TCRdb retains in-frame clones only, with some absent. Among over 50,000 clones, roughly 87% were seen once, and the ten largest hold about 8%. Time point here: cycle 4 day 1 (C4D1), after around six weeks of nivolumab. All patients experienced relapse after autologous stem cell transplantation, and brentuximab vedotin exposure was variable. The CDR3 totals 17 residues. Germline lookup yields CDR1 SGHVS and CDR2 FNYEAQ. The V gene end was trimmed by 2 bases and the J gene end by 0 bases; junction bases not matched to a gene: 7.

Sequenced material: peripheral blood mononuclear cells (PBMCs), taken before the fourth cycle of nivolumab. The TCR originated in a human donor with classical Hodgkin lymphoma. The V call is TRBV7-6, the J call TRBJ1-3; 7 positions agree with TRBD1. In nucleotides, the CDR3 is TGTGCCAGCAGCTTATACGGGTACAGGGGCTCTGGAAACACCATATATTTT. Translating gives CASSLYGYRGSGNTIYF.